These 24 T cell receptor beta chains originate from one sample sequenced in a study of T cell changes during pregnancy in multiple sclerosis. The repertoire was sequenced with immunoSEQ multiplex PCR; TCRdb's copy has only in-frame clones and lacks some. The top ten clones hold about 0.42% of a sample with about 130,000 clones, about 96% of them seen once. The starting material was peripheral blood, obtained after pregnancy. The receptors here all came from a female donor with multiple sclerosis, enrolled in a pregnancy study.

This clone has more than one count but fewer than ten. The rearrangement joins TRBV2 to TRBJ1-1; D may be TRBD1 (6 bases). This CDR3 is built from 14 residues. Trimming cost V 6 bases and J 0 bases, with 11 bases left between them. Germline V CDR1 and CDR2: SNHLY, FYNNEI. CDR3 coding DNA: TGTGCCAGCAGGCCGGGACACCTGAACACTGAAGCTTTCTTT. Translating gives CASRPGHLNTEAFF.

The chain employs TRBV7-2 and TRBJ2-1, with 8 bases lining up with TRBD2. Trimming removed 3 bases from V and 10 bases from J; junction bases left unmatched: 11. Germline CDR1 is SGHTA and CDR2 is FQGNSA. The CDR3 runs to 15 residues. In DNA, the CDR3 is TGTGCCAGCAGCTTGTCCCGGGACGGGGGGGCGGAGCAGTTCTTC. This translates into CASSLSRDGGAEQFF.

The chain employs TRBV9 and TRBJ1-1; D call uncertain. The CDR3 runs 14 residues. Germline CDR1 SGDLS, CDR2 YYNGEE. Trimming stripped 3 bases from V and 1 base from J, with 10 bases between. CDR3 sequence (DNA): TGTGCCAGCAGCGGAGGTCGGGGGAACACTGAAGCTTTCTTT. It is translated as CASSGGRGNTEAFF.

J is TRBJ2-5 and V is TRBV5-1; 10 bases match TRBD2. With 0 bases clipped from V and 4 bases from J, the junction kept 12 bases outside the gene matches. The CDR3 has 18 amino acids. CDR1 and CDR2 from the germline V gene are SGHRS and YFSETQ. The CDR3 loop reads CASSLETSGSFLGETQYF. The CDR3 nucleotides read TGCGCCAGCAGCTTGGAGACTAGCGGGTCTTTCCTGGGAGAGACCCAGTACTTC.

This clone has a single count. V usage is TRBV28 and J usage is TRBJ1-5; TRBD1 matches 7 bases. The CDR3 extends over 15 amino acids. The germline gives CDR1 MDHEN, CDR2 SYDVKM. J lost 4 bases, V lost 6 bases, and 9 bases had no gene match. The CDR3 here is CASSQNRGLNQPQHF. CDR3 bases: TGTGCCAGCAGCCAAAACAGGGGCCTGAATCAGCCCCAGCATTTT.

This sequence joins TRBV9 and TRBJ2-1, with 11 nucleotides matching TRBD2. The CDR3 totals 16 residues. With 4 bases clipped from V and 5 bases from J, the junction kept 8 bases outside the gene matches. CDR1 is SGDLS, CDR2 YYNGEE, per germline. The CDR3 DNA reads TGTGCCAGCAGCTACTCTCTAGCGGGGGGTAACAATGAGCAGTTCTTC. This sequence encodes CASSYSLAGGNNEQFF.

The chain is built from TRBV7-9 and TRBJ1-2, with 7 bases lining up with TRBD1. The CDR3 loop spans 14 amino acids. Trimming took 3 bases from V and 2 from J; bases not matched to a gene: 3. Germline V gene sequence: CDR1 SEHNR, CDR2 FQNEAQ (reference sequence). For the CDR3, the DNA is TGTGCCAGCAGCTTCGCAGGGGGAAACTATGGCTACACCTTC. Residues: CASSFAGGNYGYTF.

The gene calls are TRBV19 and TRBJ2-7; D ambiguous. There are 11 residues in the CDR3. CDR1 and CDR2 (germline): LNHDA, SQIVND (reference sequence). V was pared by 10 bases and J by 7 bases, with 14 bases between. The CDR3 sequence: CATRLYWEQYF. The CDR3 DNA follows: TGTGCCACCCGCCTATACTGGGAGCAGTACTTC.

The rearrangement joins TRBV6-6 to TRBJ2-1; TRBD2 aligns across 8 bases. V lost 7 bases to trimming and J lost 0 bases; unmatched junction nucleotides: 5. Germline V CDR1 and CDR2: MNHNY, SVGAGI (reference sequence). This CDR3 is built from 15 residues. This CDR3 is CASTAAGVSYNEQFF. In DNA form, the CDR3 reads TGTGCCAGCACCGCAGCGGGGGTCTCCTACAATGAGCAGTTCTTC.

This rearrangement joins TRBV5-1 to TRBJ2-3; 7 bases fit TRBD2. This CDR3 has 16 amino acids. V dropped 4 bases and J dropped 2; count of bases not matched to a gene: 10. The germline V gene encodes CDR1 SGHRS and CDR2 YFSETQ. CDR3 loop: CASSPGLVPHTDTQYF. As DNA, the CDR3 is TGCGCCAGCAGCCCCGGACTAGTCCCGCACACAGATACGCAGTATTTT.

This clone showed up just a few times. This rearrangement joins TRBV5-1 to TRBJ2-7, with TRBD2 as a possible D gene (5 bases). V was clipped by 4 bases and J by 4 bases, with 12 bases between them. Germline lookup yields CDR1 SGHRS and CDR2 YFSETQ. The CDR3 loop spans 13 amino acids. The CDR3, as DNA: TGCGCCAGCAGCGTCGAGGGTCGGTACGAGCAGTACTTC. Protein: CASSVEGRYEQYF.

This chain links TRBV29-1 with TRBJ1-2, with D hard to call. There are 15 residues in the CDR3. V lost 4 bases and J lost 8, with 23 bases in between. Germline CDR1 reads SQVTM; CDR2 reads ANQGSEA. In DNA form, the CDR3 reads TGCAGCGTTGGGGCGAGGTTGGGTTCCGAGGGAGGCTACACCTTC. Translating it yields CSVGARLGSEGGYTF.

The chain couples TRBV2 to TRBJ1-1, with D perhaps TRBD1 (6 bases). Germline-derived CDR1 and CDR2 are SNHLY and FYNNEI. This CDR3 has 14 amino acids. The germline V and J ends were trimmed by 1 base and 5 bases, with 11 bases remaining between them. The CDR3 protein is CASSEGRGRTEAFF. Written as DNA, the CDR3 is TGTGCCAGCAGTGAAGGCAGGGGACGGACTGAAGCTTTCTTT. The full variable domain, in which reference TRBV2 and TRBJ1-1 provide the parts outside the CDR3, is EPEVTQTPSHQVTQMGQEVILRCVPISNHLYFYWYRQILGQKVEFLVSFYNNEISEKSEIFDDQFSVERPDGSNFTLKIRSTKLEDSAMYFCASSEGRGRTEAFFGQGTRLTVV.

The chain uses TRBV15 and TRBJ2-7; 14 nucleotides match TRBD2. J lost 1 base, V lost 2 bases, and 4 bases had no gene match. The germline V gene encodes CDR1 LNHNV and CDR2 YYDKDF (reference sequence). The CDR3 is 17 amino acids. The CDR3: CATSRSGLAGGSYEQYF. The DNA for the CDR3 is TGTGCCACCAGCAGATCCGGACTAGCGGGAGGTTCCTACGAGCAGTACTTC.

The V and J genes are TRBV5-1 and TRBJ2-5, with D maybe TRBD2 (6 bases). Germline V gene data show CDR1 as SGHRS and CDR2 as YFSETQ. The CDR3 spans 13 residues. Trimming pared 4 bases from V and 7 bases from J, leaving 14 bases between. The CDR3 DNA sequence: TGCGCCAGCAGCGTGAGTGTCGGGGGGACCCAGTACTTC. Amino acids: CASSVSVGGTQYF.

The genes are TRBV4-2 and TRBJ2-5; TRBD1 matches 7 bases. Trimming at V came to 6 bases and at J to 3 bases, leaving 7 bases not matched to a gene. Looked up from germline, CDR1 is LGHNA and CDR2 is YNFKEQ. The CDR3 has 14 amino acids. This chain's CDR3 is CASSHPGGKETQYF. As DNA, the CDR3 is TGTGCCAGCAGTCACCCAGGGGGAAAAGAGACCCAGTACTTC.

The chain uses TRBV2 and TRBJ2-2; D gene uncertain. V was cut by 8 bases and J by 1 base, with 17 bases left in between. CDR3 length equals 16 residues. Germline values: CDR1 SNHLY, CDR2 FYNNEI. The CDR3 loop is CASDKEQTLNTGELFF. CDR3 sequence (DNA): TGTGCCAGCGATAAGGAACAGACCCTGAACACCGGGGAGCTGTTTTTT.

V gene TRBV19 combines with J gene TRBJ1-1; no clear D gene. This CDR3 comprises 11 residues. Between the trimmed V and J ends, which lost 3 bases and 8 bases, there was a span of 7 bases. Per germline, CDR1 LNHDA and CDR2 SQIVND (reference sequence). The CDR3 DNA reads TGTGCCAGTAGTATTAACAACGAAGCTTTCTTT. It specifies CASSINNEAFF.

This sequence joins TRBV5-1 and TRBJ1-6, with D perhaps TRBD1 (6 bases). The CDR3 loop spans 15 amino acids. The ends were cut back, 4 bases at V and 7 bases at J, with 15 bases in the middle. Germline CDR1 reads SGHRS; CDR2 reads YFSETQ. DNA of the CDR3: TGCGCCAGCAGCGGGGAACTTCAGGGGAATTCACCCCTCCACTTT. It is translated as CASSGELQGNSPLHF.

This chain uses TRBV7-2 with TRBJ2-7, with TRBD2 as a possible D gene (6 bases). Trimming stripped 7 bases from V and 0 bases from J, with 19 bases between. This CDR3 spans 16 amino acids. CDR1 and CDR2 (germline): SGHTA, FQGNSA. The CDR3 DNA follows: TGTGCCAGCACCCCTCCCTTTAGCGGTCACTCCTACGAGCAGTACTTC. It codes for CASTPPFSGHSYEQYF.

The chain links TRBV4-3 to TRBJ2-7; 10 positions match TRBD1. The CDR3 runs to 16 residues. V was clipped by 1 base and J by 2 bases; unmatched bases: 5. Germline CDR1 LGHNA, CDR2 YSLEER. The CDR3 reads CASSQGLGTGAYEQYF. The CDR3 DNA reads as TGCGCCAGCAGCCAAGGGCTCGGGACAGGGGCCTACGAGCAGTACTTC.

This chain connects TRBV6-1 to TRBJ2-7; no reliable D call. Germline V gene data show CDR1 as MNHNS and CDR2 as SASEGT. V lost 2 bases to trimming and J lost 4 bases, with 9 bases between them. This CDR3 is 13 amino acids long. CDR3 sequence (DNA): TGTGCCAGCAGTGAACAGTATTGGTACGAGCAGTACTTC. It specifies CASSEQYWYEQYF.

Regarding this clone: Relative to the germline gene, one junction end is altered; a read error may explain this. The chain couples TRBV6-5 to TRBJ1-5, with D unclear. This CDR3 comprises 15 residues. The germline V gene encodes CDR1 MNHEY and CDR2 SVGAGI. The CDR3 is CASSYSFGSSQPQHF. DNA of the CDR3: TGTGCCAGCAGTTACTCTTTTGGGAGCAGTCAGCCCCAGCATTTT.

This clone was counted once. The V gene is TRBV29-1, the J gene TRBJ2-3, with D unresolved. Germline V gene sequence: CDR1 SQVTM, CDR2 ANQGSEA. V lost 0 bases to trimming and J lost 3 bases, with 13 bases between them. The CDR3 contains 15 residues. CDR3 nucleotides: TGCAGCGTTGAAGATCAGAATTCAGCGACAGATACGCAGTATTTT. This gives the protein CSVEDQNSATDTQYF.